One sample yielded the 11 T cell receptor beta chains listed below, sequenced in a study of monozygotic twins with cystic fibrosis. Libraries were prepared by immunoSEQ multiplex PCR; TCRdb keeps only in-frame clonotypes and omits some of them. This sample has 17,000 or so clones, with almost 97% found just once. What was sequenced was blood. These receptors originate from a girl aged 2-15 years with cystic fibrosis.

The chain joins TRBV4-2 to TRBJ2-5; the D gene is possibly TRBD1 (6 bases). Germline V CDR1 and CDR2: LGHNA, YNFKEQ. CDR3 length equals 21 residues. V was cut by 2 bases and J by 1 base, with 29 bases left in between. CDR3 in amino acids: CASSQFYQQQGTSPTQETQYF. For the CDR3, the DNA is TGTGCCAGCAGCCAATTCTACCAACAACAGGGAACGAGCCCGACCCAAGAGACCCAGTACTTC.

The chain uses TRBV5-6 and TRBJ1-2; tentative D call: TRBD1 (5 bases). The germline V and J ends were trimmed by 2 bases and 7 bases, with 15 bases remaining between them. CDR3 length: 14 amino acids. CDR1 and CDR2 from the germline V gene are SGHDT and YYEEEE. The CDR3 coding sequence is TGTGCCAGCAGCTTATTGGGGGGAGAAGGTGGCTACACCTTC. Its translation is CASSLLGGEGGYTF.

The J gene is TRBJ2-7, the V gene TRBV7-2; D unresolved. Trimming stripped 5 bases from V and 0 bases from J, with 8 bases between. Per germline, CDR1 SGHTA and CDR2 FQGNSA. This CDR3 region has 13 residues. The CDR3 nucleotides are TGTGCCAGCAGCCCTGACACCTCCTACGAGCAGTACTTC. Translating gives CASSPDTSYEQYF.

The gene calls are TRBV7-2 and TRBJ2-7; D might be TRBD1 or TRBD2, each matching 7 bases. Germline V gives CDR1 SGHTA, CDR2 FQGNSA. CDR3 length: 17 amino acids. V shed 2 bases and J shed 5 bases, with 22 bases lying between them. The CDR3 sequence: CASSLMELASQGDEQYF. Written as DNA, the CDR3 is TGTGCCAGCAGCTTAATGGAACTAGCGAGCCAGGGGGACGAGCAGTACTTC.

The chain uses TRBV4-1 and TRBJ1-2, with D uncertain. Trimming stripped 1 base from V and 3 bases from J, with 24 bases between. In germline, CDR1 is MGHRA, CDR2 YSYEKL. This CDR3 region has 19 residues. CDR3: CASSQVPPTGILDDYGYTF. The DNA for the CDR3 is TGCGCCAGCAGCCAAGTCCCTCCAACCGGAATCCTAGATGACTATGGCTACACCTTC.

This chain links TRBV7-9 with TRBJ1-6; 7 bases are a match to TRBD1. This CDR3 spans 14 amino acids. Germline CDR1 SEHNR, CDR2 FQNEAQ (reference sequence). V dropped 2 bases and J dropped 10; count of bases not matched to a gene: 5. The CDR3 here is CASSLWDSESPLHF. The CDR3 DNA reads as TGTGCCAGCAGCTTATGGGACAGTGAATCACCCCTCCACTTT.

The chain joins TRBV19 to TRBJ1-2, with D uncertain. Germline V lookup: CDR1 LNHDA, CDR2 SQIVND (reference sequence). There are 14 residues in the CDR3. With 6 bases removed from V and 0 bases from J, the gap between germline ends came to 11 bases. The CDR3 DNA reads TGTGCCAGTAGAAAGTTTGCTTCTAACTATGGCTACACCTTC. Translated: CASRKFASNYGYTF.

The V and J genes are TRBV25-1 and TRBJ1-3; D is ambiguous. Germline values: CDR1 MGHDK, CDR2 SYGVNS. This CDR3 has 14 amino acids. Trimming removed 3 bases from V and 8 bases from J, with 14 bases in between. In DNA form, the CDR3 reads TGTGCCAGCAGTGAGCCGGCACGTCCGGACACCATATATTTT. This translates into CASSEPARPDTIYF.

The CDR3 protein is CASSPDWTGNYGYTF. The CDR3 region has the DNA TGTGCCAGCAGCCCCGACTGGACGGGAAATTATGGCTACACCTTC. The chain joins TRBV7-9 to TRBJ1-2; D not certain. Germline V gene sequence: CDR1 SEHNR, CDR2 FQNEAQ (reference sequence). The V and J ends lost 5 bases and 5 bases respectively, with 18 bases between them. The CDR3 is made up of 15 amino acids.

CDR3 bases: TGCGCCAGCAGCCCACGGACTAGCGGGGGCGCGGATACGCAGTATTTT. Translation: CASSPRTSGGADTQYF. V and J are TRBV4-3 and TRBJ2-3, with TRBD2 identical over 13 bases. J was trimmed by 6 bases and V by 4 bases; bases with no gene match: 7. Per germline, CDR1 LGHNA and CDR2 YSLEER. There are 16 residues in the CDR3.

This clone appeared once. This chain connects TRBV2 to TRBJ2-3; unclear D gene. CDR1 and CDR2 from the germline V gene are SNHLY and FYNNEI. The CDR3 runs 15 residues. V lost 1 base and J lost 2, with 10 bases in between. The CDR3 DNA follows: TGTGCCAGCAGTGAAGTGGTAGGATCCACAGATACGCAGTATTTT. Amino acids: CASSEVVGSTDTQYF.